The rows below give T cell receptor beta chains drawn from one sample of a study of T cell repertoires in cytomegalovirus infection. Via MiXCR, TCRdb re-called the reads, giving one row per CDR3 protein. The sample shows roughly 500,000 distinct CDR3 sequences, 10% to 12% of them seen only once. Sequencing was carried out using PBMCs. These receptors were obtained from a human donor in good health (CMV status not recorded). Some clones in this sample may be carry-over from other donors' samples. CDR3s include the opening cysteine and the closing phenylalanine or tryptophan. Fields, in order: V gene, J gene, clone size, D gene, CDR3 protein, CDR3 DNA. D genes are given only for firm matches. Not all rows give a size; the values are once, few, many and, for expanded clones, a class.

v_call: TRBV29-1
j_call: TRBJ2-3
clone_size: few
d_call: TRBD2
cdr3_aa: CSVEDRGLADLDTQYF
cdr3_nt: TGCAGCGTTGAAGATAGGGGACTAGCGGATTTAGATACGCAGTATTTT

v_call: TRBV29-1
j_call: TRBJ1-4
clone_size: .
d_call: .
cdr3_aa: CSVEDSTTNEKLFF
cdr3_nt: TGCAGCGTGGAAGACAGTACAACTAATGAAAAACTGTTTTTT

v_call: TRBV5-1
j_call: TRBJ2-7
clone_size: .
d_call: TRBD2
cdr3_aa: CASKKRSTPPTGTSGGYHTYEQYF
cdr3_nt: TGCGCCAGCAAAAAGAGAAGCACCCCGCCAACCGGGACTAGCGGGGGCTATCATACCTACGAGCAGTACTTC

v_call: TRBV7-8
j_call: TRBJ1-1
clone_size: many
d_call: .
cdr3_aa: CASSQVLERGAFF
cdr3_nt: TGTGCCAGCAGCCAAGTCTTAGAACGAGGGGCTTTCTTT

v_call: TRBV27
j_call: TRBJ2-7
clone_size: .
d_call: .
cdr3_aa: CASSAPGSKSYEQYF
cdr3_nt: TGTGCCAGCTCGGCACCAGGGAGTAAATCCTACGAGCAGTACTTC

v_call: TRBV7-9
j_call: TRBJ1-4
clone_size: many
d_call: .
cdr3_aa: CASRATGKEKLFF
cdr3_nt: TGTGCCAGCAGAGCAACAGGGAAAGAAAAACTGTTTTTT

v_call: TRBV25-1
j_call: TRBJ2-7
clone_size: many
d_call: TRBD1
cdr3_aa: CASSRTGGIYEQYF
cdr3_nt: TGTGCCAGCAGCAGGACAGGGGGAATCTACGAGCAGTACTTC

v_call: TRBV28
j_call: TRBJ2-3
clone_size: .
d_call: TRBD2
cdr3_aa: CASSLRGGVTDTQYF
cdr3_nt: TGTGCCAGCAGCCTCCGGGGGGGAGTTACAGATACGCAGTATTTT

v_call: TRBV3-1
j_call: TRBJ1-1
clone_size: .
d_call: .
cdr3_aa: CASSPTVGLPEAFF
cdr3_nt: TGTGCCAGCAGCCCCACGGTGGGACTTCCTGAAGCTTTCTTT

v_call: TRBV28
j_call: TRBJ2-3
clone_size: .
d_call: .
cdr3_aa: CASSFGQTSTDTQYF
cdr3_nt: TGTGCCAGCAGTTTCGGCCAGACTAGCACAGATACGCAGTATTTT

v_call: TRBV5-1
j_call: TRBJ2-5
clone_size: few
d_call: .
cdr3_aa: CASTLQETQYF
cdr3_nt: TGCGCCAGCACCTTGCAAGAGACCCAGTACTTC

v_call: TRBV6-1
j_call: TRBJ1-6
clone_size: many
d_call: .
cdr3_aa: CASSVQGLTVNSPLHF
cdr3_nt: TGTGCCAGCAGTGTGCAGGGTCTAACCGTTAATTCACCCCTCCACTTT

v_call: TRBV10-3
j_call: TRBJ1-1
clone_size: many
d_call: TRBD1
cdr3_aa: CAISGKQGEGTEAFF
cdr3_nt: TGTGCCATCAGTGGAAAACAGGGGGAGGGGACTGAAGCTTTCTTT

v_call: TRBV10-3
j_call: TRBJ2-3
clone_size: .
d_call: .
cdr3_aa: CAIKFTPSTDTQYF
cdr3_nt: TGTGCCATCAAGTTCACGCCTAGCACAGATACGCAGTATTTT

v_call: TRBV10-3
j_call: TRBJ2-1
clone_size: many
d_call: TRBD1
cdr3_aa: CAVRDRVGNEQFF
cdr3_nt: TGTGCCGTCCGGGACAGGGTGGGCAATGAGCAGTTCTTC

v_call: TRBV28
j_call: TRBJ1-2
clone_size: many
d_call: .
cdr3_aa: CASSLGRRNTNYGYTF
cdr3_nt: TGTGCCAGCAGTTTGGGCCGTCGGAACACGAACTATGGCTACACCTTC

v_call: TRBV11-2
j_call: TRBJ2-1
clone_size: .
d_call: .
cdr3_aa: CASSLEGRAGNEQFF
cdr3_nt: TGTGCCAGCAGCTTAGAAGGTAGAGCGGGCAATGAGCAGTTCTTC

v_call: TRBV14
j_call: TRBJ2-7
clone_size: many
d_call: .
cdr3_aa: CASSQEGTLSSYEQYF
cdr3_nt: TGTGCCAGCAGCCAAGAGGGGACACTCAGCTCCTACGAGCAGTACTTC

v_call: TRBV6-1
j_call: TRBJ2-7
clone_size: .
d_call: TRBD1
cdr3_aa: CASRNQGAASYEQYF
cdr3_nt: TGTGCCAGCCGCAATCAGGGGGCAGCCTCCTACGAGCAGTACTTC

v_call: TRBV7-9
j_call: TRBJ2-2
clone_size: many
d_call: .
cdr3_aa: CASGSLARVNTGELFF
cdr3_nt: TGTGCCAGCGGATCTCTCGCCAGGGTTAACACCGGGGAGCTGTTTTTT

v_call: TRBV7-7
j_call: TRBJ2-5
clone_size: many
d_call: .
cdr3_aa: CASSPLQGGETQYF
cdr3_nt: TGTGCCAGCAGCCCACTCCAGGGTGGGGAGACCCAGTACTTC

v_call: TRBV15
j_call: TRBJ2-7
clone_size: .
d_call: TRBD2
cdr3_aa: CATSRDLAGVSEQYF
cdr3_nt: TGTGCCACCAGCAGAGATCTTGCGGGAGTAAGCGAGCAGTACTTC

v_call: TRBV9
j_call: TRBJ2-6
clone_size: .
d_call: TRBD1
cdr3_aa: CASSVPSRDRTSSGANVLTF
cdr3_nt: TGTGCCAGCAGCGTACCGTCCCGGGACAGGACGAGCTCTGGGGCCAACGTCCTGACTTTC

v_call: TRBV6-5
j_call: TRBJ2-7
clone_size: .
d_call: .
cdr3_aa: CASSYGQAPYEQYF
cdr3_nt: TGTGCCAGCAGTTATGGGCAGGCTCCCTACGAGCAGTACTTC

v_call: TRBV7-6
j_call: TRBJ2-1
clone_size: many
d_call: TRBD2
cdr3_aa: CASSLLAGGTNEQFF
cdr3_nt: TGTGCCAGCAGCTTACTAGCGGGAGGGACCAATGAGCAGTTCTTC

v_call: TRBV20-1
j_call: TRBJ2-5
clone_size: many
d_call: .
cdr3_aa: CSARDIGGQETQYF
cdr3_nt: TGCAGTGCTAGAGATATTGGGGGGCAAGAGACCCAGTACTTC

v_call: TRBV19
j_call: TRBJ1-2
clone_size: many
d_call: .
cdr3_aa: CASTSSLTGGYTF
cdr3_nt: TGTGCCAGTACCTCAAGCCTCACGGGCGGCTACACCTTC

v_call: TRBV5-6
j_call: TRBJ1-1
clone_size: many
d_call: .
cdr3_aa: CASSLGEYEAFF
cdr3_nt: TGTGCCAGCAGCTTGGGGGAGTATGAAGCTTTCTTT

v_call: TRBV6-2/TRBV6-3
j_call: TRBJ2-3
clone_size: many
d_call: TRBD1
cdr3_aa: CASSYGGTGRDTQYF
cdr3_nt: TGTGCCAGCAGTTACGGGGGGACAGGGAGGGATACGCAGTATTTT

v_call: TRBV5-5
j_call: TRBJ2-1
clone_size: many
d_call: .
cdr3_aa: CASYQGGGWYEQFF
cdr3_nt: TGTGCCAGCTACCAGGGGGGCGGATGGTATGAGCAGTTCTTC

v_call: TRBV9
j_call: TRBJ2-3
clone_size: .
d_call: TRBD2
cdr3_aa: CASSLRLAGDPTDTQYF
cdr3_nt: TGTGCCAGCAGCTTACGACTAGCGGGAGACCCCACGGATACGCAGTATTTT

v_call: TRBV20-1
j_call: TRBJ1-1
clone_size: many
d_call: .
cdr3_aa: CSARQGFNTEAFF
cdr3_nt: TGCAGTGCTAGACAGGGTTTTAACACTGAAGCTTTCTTT

v_call: TRBV7-8
j_call: TRBJ2-1
clone_size: many
d_call: TRBD1
cdr3_aa: CASSPRDRDPNEQFF
cdr3_nt: TGTGCCAGCAGCCCCCGGGACAGGGACCCGAATGAGCAGTTCTTC

v_call: TRBV20-1
j_call: TRBJ1-2
clone_size: few
d_call: .
cdr3_aa: CSAQGEGYGYTF
cdr3_nt: TGCAGTGCCCAAGGGGAAGGGTATGGCTACACCTTC

v_call: TRBV12-5
j_call: TRBJ2-5
clone_size: few
d_call: .
cdr3_aa: CASGTASAQYF
cdr3_nt: TGTGCTAGTGGTACAGCAAGCGCCCAGTACTTC

v_call: TRBV7-3
j_call: TRBJ1-2
clone_size: many
d_call: .
cdr3_aa: CASSPTVGGGYTF
cdr3_nt: TGTGCCAGCAGCCCGACTGTTGGGGGTGGCTACACCTTC

v_call: TRBV5-1
j_call: TRBJ2-2
clone_size: .
d_call: .
cdr3_aa: CASSLERQVSTGELFF
cdr3_nt: TGCGCCAGCAGCTTGGAGAGACAGGTCAGCACCGGGGAGCTGTTTTTT

v_call: TRBV4-2
j_call: TRBJ2-7
clone_size: .
d_call: TRBD2
cdr3_aa: CASSQDASGAYYEQYF
cdr3_nt: TGTGCCAGCAGCCAAGACGCTAGCGGGGCCTACTACGAGCAGTACTTC

v_call: TRBV27
j_call: TRBJ2-1
clone_size: .
d_call: TRBD1
cdr3_aa: CVSLTGTGGRNEQFF
cdr3_nt: TGTGTCAGCCTTACCGGGACAGGGGGCAGGAATGAGCAGTTCTTC

v_call: TRBV10-3
j_call: TRBJ2-1
clone_size: .
d_call: .
cdr3_aa: CATVLSIKKNNEQFF
cdr3_nt: TGTGCCACCGTCCTTAGTATAAAAAAAAACAATGAGCAGTTCTTC

v_call: TRBV18
j_call: TRBJ1-6
clone_size: .
d_call: .
cdr3_aa: CASSPRFANSPLHF
cdr3_nt: TGTGCCAGCTCACCAAGGTTTGCCAATTCACCCCTCCACTTT

v_call: TRBV7-2
j_call: TRBJ1-2
clone_size: many
d_call: .
cdr3_aa: CASSSDYGYTF
cdr3_nt: TGTGCCAGCAGCTCAGACTATGGCTACACCTTC

v_call: TRBV10-3
j_call: TRBJ1-2
clone_size: many
d_call: TRBD1
cdr3_aa: CAISEGTGGYYGYTF
cdr3_nt: TGTGCCATCAGTGAAGGGACAGGGGGCTACTATGGCTACACCTTC

v_call: TRBV6-1
j_call: TRBJ1-3
clone_size: many
d_call: TRBD1
cdr3_aa: CASSPGSGTVTIYF
cdr3_nt: TGTGCCAGCAGTCCCGGCTCTGGGACAGTAACCATATATTTT

v_call: TRBV7-8
j_call: TRBJ2-7
clone_size: many
d_call: .
cdr3_aa: CASSLTGIYEQYF
cdr3_nt: TGTGCCAGCAGCCTCACAGGGATCTACGAGCAGTACTTC

v_call: TRBV7-2
j_call: TRBJ2-2
clone_size: many
d_call: .
cdr3_aa: CASRYRNTGELFF
cdr3_nt: TGTGCCAGCAGATACAGGAACACCGGGGAGCTGTTTTTT

v_call: TRBV5-6
j_call: TRBJ2-3
clone_size: many
d_call: .
cdr3_aa: CASSLRGRPPGDTQYF
cdr3_nt: TGTGCCAGCAGCCTCCGGGGGCGGCCCCCGGGAGATACGCAGTATTTT

v_call: TRBV7-8
j_call: TRBJ2-3
clone_size: many
d_call: TRBD2
cdr3_aa: CASSLEASGRQDTQYF
cdr3_nt: TGTGCCAGCAGCTTAGAGGCTAGCGGGAGGCAAGATACGCAGTATTTT

v_call: TRBV6-1
j_call: TRBJ2-7
clone_size: few
d_call: .
cdr3_aa: CASSETLAGERYEQYF
cdr3_nt: TGTGCCAGCAGTGAAACCCTGGCAGGGGAAAGATACGAGCAGTACTTC

v_call: TRBV4-1
j_call: TRBJ1-1
clone_size: many
d_call: .
cdr3_aa: CASSQDRGWEAFF
cdr3_nt: TGCGCCAGCAGCCAAGATAGAGGGTGGGAAGCTTTCTTT

v_call: TRBV11-2
j_call: TRBJ1-2
clone_size: many
d_call: .
cdr3_aa: CASSLVQGSYGYTF
cdr3_nt: TGTGCCAGCAGCTTAGTCCAGGGGAGCTATGGCTACACCTTC

v_call: TRBV6-2/TRBV6-3
j_call: TRBJ2-3
clone_size: many
d_call: .
cdr3_aa: CASSYSMASRSTDTQYF
cdr3_nt: TGTGCCAGCAGTTACTCGATGGCTAGCCGAAGCACAGATACGCAGTATTTT

v_call: TRBV30
j_call: TRBJ1-4
clone_size: .
d_call: .
cdr3_aa: CAWTKGGEKLFF
cdr3_nt: TGTGCCTGGACTAAAGGAGGGGAAAAACTGTTTTTT